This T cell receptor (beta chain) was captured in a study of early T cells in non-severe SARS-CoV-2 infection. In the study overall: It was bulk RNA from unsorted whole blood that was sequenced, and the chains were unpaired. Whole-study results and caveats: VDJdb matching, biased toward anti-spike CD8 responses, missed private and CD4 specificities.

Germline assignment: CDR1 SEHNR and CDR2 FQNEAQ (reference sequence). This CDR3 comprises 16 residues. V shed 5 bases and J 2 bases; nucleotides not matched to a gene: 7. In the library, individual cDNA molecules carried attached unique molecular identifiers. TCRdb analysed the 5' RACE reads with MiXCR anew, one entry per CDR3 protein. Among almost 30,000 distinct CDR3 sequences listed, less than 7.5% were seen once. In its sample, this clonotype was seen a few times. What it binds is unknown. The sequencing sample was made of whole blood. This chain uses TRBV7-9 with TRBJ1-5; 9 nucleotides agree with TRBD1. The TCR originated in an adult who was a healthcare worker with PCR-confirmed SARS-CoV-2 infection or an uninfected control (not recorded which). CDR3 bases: TGTGCCAGCAGCCGGACAGGGGTGGGTGGCAATCAGCCCCAGCATTTT. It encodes CASSRTGVGGNQPQHF.